This T cell receptor (beta chain) appears in the sequencing data of a study of T-cell reconstitution after alpha-beta-depleted transplantation in children (dated by TCRdb to 2016 to 2017). Study-wide context: The study quantitatively tracked T-cell immune reconstitution after TCRalphabeta/CD19-depleted allogeneic hematopoietic cell transplantation in children using TCR repertoire profiling.

This clonotype was detected ten times or more. The clone's antigen remains unknown. Per-base quality was not reported, and no clone a single base away is much larger than it. Compared with germline, V lacks 0 bases and J lacks 1 base; bases without a gene match: 4. The CDR3 measures 16 amino acids from cysteine to phenylalanine. Of the read, only the CDR3 DNA is kept; its 48 bases are in frame from base 1. The germline V gene gives CDR1 as SGDLS and CDR2 as YYNGEE. General findings and caveats noted by the study authors: Hyperexpanded clone frequencies declined over subsequent months; after one year, T-cell counts and TCRbeta diversity were mostly attributed to newly produced T cells. The high TCRbeta diversity at day 60 in some patients was ascribed to recipient T cells and intrathymic progenitors that had survived conditioning. About two months after transplant, the apparently early recovery of alphabetaT-cell counts reportedly depended on just several hundred clones that had expanded rapidly and came from non-depleted graft cells.

Libraries were constructed by PCR. TCRdb shows the sequencer as Illumina HiSeq 2500. Molecular barcoding was employed in the preparation of TCR libraries, with unique molecular identifiers being used to normalize TCRbeta repertoire quantification. In TCRdb, the public reads were trimmed at Q25 with fastp and aligned with MiXCR, with productive beta chains retained. When rows share a CDR3 protein, they turn into one entry using the most common DNA and genes. The sample profile shows hundreds of thousands of distinct CDR3 sequences; more than 20% of them were found once. The ten largest clones represent roughly an eighth of the sample. In the paper's terms, the treatment or condition label means: allogeneic hematopoietic cell transplantation with graft depleted of TCRalphabeta T cells and CD19 B cells. TCRalphabeta/CD19-depleted allogeneic hematopoietic cell grafts were given to the transplant recipients, all of whom were children.

The chain was built from TRBV9 and TRBJ2-5; 9 of the junction bases match TRBD2. This receptor was obtained from a boy in the first two years of life who had a stem cell transplant for acute myeloid leukemia, so the T cells may come from the graft donor. Material: PBMCs, mostly from graft donor cells, obtained 360 days after TCRalphabeta/CD19-depleted stem cell transplant. For the CDR3, the sequence is CASSVGLAVLQETQYF. The DNA sequence is given as TGTGCCAGCAGCGTAGGACTAGCGGTGCTCCAAGAGACCCAGTACTTC.